Here is one T cell receptor beta chain with its context. This clonotype was seen repeatedly, ten times or more. The specificity of this receptor is unknown. Base-call qualities are not available, and no considerably larger clone is one nucleotide away. The data were obtained in a study of T-cell reconstitution after alpha-beta-depleted transplantation in children (TCRdb year 2016). As for the study more broadly: Using TCR repertoire profiling, the study quantitatively followed how T-cell immune reconstitution unfolded in children after TCRalphabeta/CD19-depleted allogeneic hematopoietic cell transplantation.

Looking up the germline V gene (reference sequence) yields CDR1 DFQATT and CDR2 SNEGSKA. From V the trimming removes 6 bases and from J it removes 6 bases, while the gene matches leave 11 bases of the junction unaccounted for. The cysteine opens and the phenylalanine closes a CDR3 of 15 amino acids. Just CDR3 DNA is preserved here, 45 bases in frame from base 1. Receptor libraries were prepared by PCR. Data came from an Illumina HiSeq 2500. Molecular barcoding was employed in the preparation of TCR libraries, with unique molecular identifiers being used to normalize TCRbeta repertoire quantification. The public reads were run again by TCRdb, first through fastp at Q25 and then through MiXCR, and only productive beta chains were kept. Each entry merges the rows of one CDR3 protein and shows their most common DNA and genes. The sample contains approximately 640,000 distinct CDR3 sequences, roughly 17% of them found a single time. Of the sample, approximately 1% is held by the ten largest clones.

Sample: PBMCs from the stem cell graft donor, taken from the stem cell graft. The receptor chain draws on TRBV20-1 and TRBJ2-7, with TRBD2 identical over 13 junction bases. The sequence came from a human donor who donated a stem cell graft to a child with acute myeloid leukemia. The CDR3 amino acid sequence is: CSATPGTSGTVEQYF. The DNA sequence is given as TGCAGTGCAACTCCCGGGACTAGCGGGACCGTCGAGCAGTACTTC.